This TCR beta chain was documented in a study of cytomegalovirus exposure and HLA in healthy donors. Primers: 60 Vbeta forward and 13 Jbeta reverse. Repertoires were generated with immunoSEQ multiplex PCR, while TCRdb's copy carries only in-frame clones and drops some. The data contain around 170,000 clones, 75% to 85% of them singletons. Germline V CDR1 and CDR2: SGHRS, YFSETQ. This CDR3 contains 15 residues. The V gene end was trimmed by 0 bases and the J gene end by 6 bases; junction bases not matched to a gene: 8. This receptor was taken from a young woman in good health and CMV-seronegative. This chain links TRBV5-1 with TRBJ2-7, with 8 bases that match TRBD2. Input material: PBMCs. The CDR3 sequence: CASSLGQSGGVEQYF. The CDR3 DNA reads as TGCGCCAGCAGCTTGGGCCAGTCGGGGGGGGTCGAGCAGTACTTC. The entire variable domain, with the rest obtained from reference TRBV5-1 and TRBJ2-7, is as follows: KAGVTQTPRYLIKTRGQQVTLSCSPISGHRSVSWYQQTPGQGLQFLFEYFSETQRNKGNFPGRFSGRQFSNSRSEMNVSTLELGDSALYLCASSLGQSGGVEQYFGPGTRLTVT.